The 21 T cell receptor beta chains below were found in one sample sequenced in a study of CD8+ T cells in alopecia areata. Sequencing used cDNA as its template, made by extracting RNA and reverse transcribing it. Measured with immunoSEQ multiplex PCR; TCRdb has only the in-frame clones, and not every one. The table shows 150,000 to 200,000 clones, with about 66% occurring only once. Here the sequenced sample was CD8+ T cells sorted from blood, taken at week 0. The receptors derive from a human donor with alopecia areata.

CDR3 sequence: CASSYSSGHGYYEQYF. CDR3 DNA: TGTGCCAGCAGTTACTCGTCGGGGCATGGTTACTACGAGCAGTACTTC. The chain combines TRBV6-5 with TRBJ2-7; D assignment may be TRBD1 or TRBD2 (5 bases each). Germline V gene sequence: CDR1 MNHEY, CDR2 SVGAGI. This CDR3 comprises 16 residues. The ends were cut back, 0 bases at V and 3 bases at J, with 15 bases in the middle.

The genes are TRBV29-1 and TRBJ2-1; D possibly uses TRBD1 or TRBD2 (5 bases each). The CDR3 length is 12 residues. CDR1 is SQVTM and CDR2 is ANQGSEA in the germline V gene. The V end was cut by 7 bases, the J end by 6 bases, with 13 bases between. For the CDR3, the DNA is TGCAGCGGCTGGGGGAGAGGCAATGAGCAGTTCTTC. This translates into CSGWGRGNEQFF.

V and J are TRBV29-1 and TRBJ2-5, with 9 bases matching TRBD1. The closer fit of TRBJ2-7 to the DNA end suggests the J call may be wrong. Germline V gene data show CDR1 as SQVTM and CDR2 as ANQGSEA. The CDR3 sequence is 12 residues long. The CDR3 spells CSAGTGTYEQYF. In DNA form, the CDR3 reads TGCAGCGCCGGGACAGGGACCTACGAGCAGTACTTC.

The CDR3 nucleotides are TGTGCCAGCAGCGGGGACGGCAATCAGCCCCAGCATTTT. This encodes CASSGDGNQPQHF. The rearrangement links TRBV2 to TRBJ1-5, with D tentatively TRBD1 (5 bases). The CDR3 loop spans 13 amino acids. Germline V CDR1 and CDR2: SNHLY, FYNNEI. Trimming cost V 6 bases and J 2 bases, with 8 bases left between them.

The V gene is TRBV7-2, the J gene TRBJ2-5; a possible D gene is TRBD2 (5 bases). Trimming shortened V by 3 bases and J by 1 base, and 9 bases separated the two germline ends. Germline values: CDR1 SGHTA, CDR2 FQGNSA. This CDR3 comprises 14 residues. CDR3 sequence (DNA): TGTGCCAGCAGCTTCGGAGGAAGCCAAGAGACCCAGTACTTC. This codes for CASSFGGSQETQYF.

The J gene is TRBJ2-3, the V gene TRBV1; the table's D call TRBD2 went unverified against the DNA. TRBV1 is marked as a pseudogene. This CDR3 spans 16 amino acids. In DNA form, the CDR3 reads TGCACCAGCAGCCGGACTAGCGGAGGATCCACAGATACGCAGTATTTT. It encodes CTSSRTSGGSTDTQYF.

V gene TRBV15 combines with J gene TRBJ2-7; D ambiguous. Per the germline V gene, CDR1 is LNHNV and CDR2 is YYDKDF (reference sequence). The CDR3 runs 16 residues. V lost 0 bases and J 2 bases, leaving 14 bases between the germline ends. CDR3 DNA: TGTGCCACCAGCAGAGATGTTGCCAGTTCAGCCTACGAGCAGTACTTC. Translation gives CATSRDVASSAYEQYF.

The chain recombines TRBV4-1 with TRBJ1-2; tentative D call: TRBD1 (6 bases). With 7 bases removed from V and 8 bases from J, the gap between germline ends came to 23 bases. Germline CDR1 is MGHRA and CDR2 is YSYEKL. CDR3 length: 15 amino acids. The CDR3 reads CASTPQGGGRRGYTF. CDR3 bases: TGCGCCAGCACCCCACAAGGGGGGGGGCGCCGAGGCTACACCTTC.

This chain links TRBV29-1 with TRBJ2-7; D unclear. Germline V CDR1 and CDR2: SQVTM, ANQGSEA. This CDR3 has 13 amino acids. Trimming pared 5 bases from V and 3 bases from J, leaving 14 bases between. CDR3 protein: CSVFRNSDYEQYF. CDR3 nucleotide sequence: TGCAGCGTTTTCAGGAATTCGGACTACGAGCAGTACTTC.

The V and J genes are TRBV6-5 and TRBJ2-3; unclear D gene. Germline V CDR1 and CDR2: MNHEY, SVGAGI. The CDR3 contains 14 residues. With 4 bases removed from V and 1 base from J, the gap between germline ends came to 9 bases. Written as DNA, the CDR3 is TGTGCCAGCAGTTCCCCGGGCCGCACAGATACGCAGTATTTT. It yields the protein CASSSPGRTDTQYF.

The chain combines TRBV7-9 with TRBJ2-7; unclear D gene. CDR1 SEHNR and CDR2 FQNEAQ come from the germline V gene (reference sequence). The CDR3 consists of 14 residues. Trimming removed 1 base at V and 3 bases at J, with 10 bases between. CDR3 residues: CASSLDVEDYEQYF. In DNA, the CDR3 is TGTGCCAGCAGCTTAGATGTTGAAGACTACGAGCAGTACTTC.

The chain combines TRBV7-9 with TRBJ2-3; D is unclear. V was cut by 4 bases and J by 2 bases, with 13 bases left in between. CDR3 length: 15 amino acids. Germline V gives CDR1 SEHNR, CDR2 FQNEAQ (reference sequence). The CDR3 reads CASSSVVQPTDTQYF. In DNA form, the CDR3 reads TGTGCCAGCAGCTCCGTGGTCCAGCCCACAGATACGCAGTATTTT. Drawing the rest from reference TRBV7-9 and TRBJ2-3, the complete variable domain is DTGVSQNPRHKITKRGQNVTFRCDPISEHNRLYWYRQTLGQGPEFLTYFQNEAQLEKSRLLSDRFSAERPKGSFSTLEIQRTEQGDSAMYLCASSSVVQPTDTQYFGPGTRLTVL.

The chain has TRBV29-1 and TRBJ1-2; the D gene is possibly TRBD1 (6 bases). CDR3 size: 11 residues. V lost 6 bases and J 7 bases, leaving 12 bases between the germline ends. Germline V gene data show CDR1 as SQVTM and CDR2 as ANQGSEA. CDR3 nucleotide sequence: TGCAGCGTACAGGGAATGCGTGGCTACACCTTC. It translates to CSVQGMRGYTF.

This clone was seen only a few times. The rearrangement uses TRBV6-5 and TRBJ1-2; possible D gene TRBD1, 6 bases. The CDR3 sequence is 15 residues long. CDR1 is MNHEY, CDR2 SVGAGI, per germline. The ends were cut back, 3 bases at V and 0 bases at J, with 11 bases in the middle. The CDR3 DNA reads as TGTGCCAGCAGTTATTCCGACAGGTCTAACTATGGCTACACCTTC. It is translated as CASSYSDRSNYGYTF.

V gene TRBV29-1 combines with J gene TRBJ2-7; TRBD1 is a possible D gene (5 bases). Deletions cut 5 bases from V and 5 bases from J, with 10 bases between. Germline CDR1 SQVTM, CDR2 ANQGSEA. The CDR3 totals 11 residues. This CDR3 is CSVPRVHEQYF. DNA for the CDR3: TGCAGCGTTCCCAGGGTGCACGAGCAGTACTTC.

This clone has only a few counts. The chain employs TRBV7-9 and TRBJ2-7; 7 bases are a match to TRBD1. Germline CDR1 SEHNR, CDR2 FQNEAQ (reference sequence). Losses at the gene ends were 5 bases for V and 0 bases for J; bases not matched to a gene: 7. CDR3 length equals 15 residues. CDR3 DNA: TGTGCCAGCAGCGCCCGGGACAGAAGCTCCTACGAGCAGTACTTC. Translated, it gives CASSARDRSSYEQYF.

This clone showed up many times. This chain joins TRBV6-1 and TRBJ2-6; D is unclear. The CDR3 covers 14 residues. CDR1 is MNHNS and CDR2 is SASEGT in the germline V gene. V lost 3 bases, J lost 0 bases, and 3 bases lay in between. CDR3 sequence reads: CASSDVSGANVLTF. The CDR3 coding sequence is TGTGCCAGCAGTGATGTCTCTGGGGCCAACGTCCTGACTTTC.

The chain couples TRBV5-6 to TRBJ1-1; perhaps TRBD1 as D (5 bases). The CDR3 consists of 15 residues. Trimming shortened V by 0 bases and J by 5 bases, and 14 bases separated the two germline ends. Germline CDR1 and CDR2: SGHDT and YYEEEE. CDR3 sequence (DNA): TGTGCCAGCAGCTTGGGGCCCGGGGGAGGTACTGAAGCTTTCTTT. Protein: CASSLGPGGGTEAFF.

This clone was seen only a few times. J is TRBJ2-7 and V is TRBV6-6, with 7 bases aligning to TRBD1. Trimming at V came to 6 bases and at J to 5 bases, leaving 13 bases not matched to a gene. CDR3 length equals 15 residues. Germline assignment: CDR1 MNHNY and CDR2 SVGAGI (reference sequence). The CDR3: CASSQSTGFRNEQYF. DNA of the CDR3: TGTGCCAGCAGCCAATCGACAGGGTTTAGAAACGAGCAGTACTTC.

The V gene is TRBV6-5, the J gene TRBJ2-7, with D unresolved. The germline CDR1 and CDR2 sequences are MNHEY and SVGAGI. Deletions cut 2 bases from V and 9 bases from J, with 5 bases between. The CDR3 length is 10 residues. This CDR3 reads CASSYPRQYF. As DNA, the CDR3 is TGTGCCAGCAGTTACCCTAGGCAGTACTTC.

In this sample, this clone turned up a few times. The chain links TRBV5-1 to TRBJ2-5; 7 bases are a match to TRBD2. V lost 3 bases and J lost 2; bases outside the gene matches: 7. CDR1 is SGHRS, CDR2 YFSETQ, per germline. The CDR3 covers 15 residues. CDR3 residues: CASSSWDYRQETQYF. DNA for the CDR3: TGCGCCAGCAGCTCCTGGGACTACAGACAAGAGACCCAGTACTTC.